The clone carrying this T cell receptor (beta chain) was observed many times. Its target is not known. This specimen belongs to a study of T cells after yellow fever vaccination. Study information: With SMART-Seq v4 Ultra Low Input, the fractions containing low cell numbers were prepared. Study-wide results and limits: The secondary T-cell response peaked on day 5, not day 15, but was weaker. Reappearance after the booster was observed for most primary-vaccination clones (about 97% CD4, around 90% CD8).

V gave up 3 bases and J gave up 4 bases, with 7 bases separating them. Germline-derived CDR1 and CDR2 are SGHTA and FQGNSA. The CDR3 totals 13 residues. Researchers made TCR cDNA using 5'RACE template switching, and this step added a universal primer site and UMIs. TCRdb reprocessed the 5' RACE reads via MiXCR and lists one record per CDR3 protein. This sample carries about 200,000 distinct CDR3 sequences, less than 3.5% of them seen once, and the ten largest clones take under 3.5%. V usage is TRBV7-2 and J usage is TRBJ2-1; D gene uncertain. This receptor was identified in a man aged 18 to 29 who received the YFV17D yellow fever vaccine. The sample in question was CD4+ T cells sorted from PBMCs, obtained 10 days after the yellow fever booster vaccination. For the CDR3, the DNA is TGTGCCAGCAGCTTTGACCTGTACAATGAGCAGTTCTTC. This translates into CASSFDLYNEQFF.